These 3 T cell receptor beta chains originate from one sample sequenced in a study of T-cell memory formation after mild COVID-19. TCRdb re-called the 5' RACE reads with MiXCR, one entry per CDR3 protein. The sample shows 350,000 or so distinct CDR3 sequences, roughly 21% of them seen only once. The sequencing sample was made of PBMCs or a T cell subset sorted from them (not recorded which). The origin of the receptors is an adult woman who had mild COVID-19 (a few samples of this study predate the infection). Cell type and time point are not known.

This clonotype came up a few times. The rearrangement joins TRBV7-2 to TRBJ2-5; tentative D call: TRBD2 (6 bases). V lost 5 bases and J 0 bases, leaving 13 bases between the germline ends. The CDR3 runs 15 residues. CDR1 is SGHTA and CDR2 is FQGNSA in the germline V gene. The CDR3 DNA sequence: TGTGCCAGCAGCGTGGTAGCGGACTACCAAGAGACCCAGTACTTC. It yields the protein CASSVVADYQETQYF. The whole variable domain, filled in from reference TRBV7-2 and TRBJ2-5, reads GAGVSQSPSNKVTEKGKDVELRCDPISGHTALYWYRQSLGQGLEFLIYFQGNSAPDKSGLPSDRFSAERTGGSVSTLTIQRTQQEDSAVYLCASSVVADYQETQYFGPGTRLLVL.

This clonotype has just a few counts. The chain employs TRBV5-5 and TRBJ2-5; 7 positions agree with TRBD1. The CDR3 is 15 residues long. Germline V gene sequence: CDR1 SGHKS, CDR2 YYEKEE (reference sequence). V was pared by 4 bases and J by 3 bases, with 9 bases of the junction left unmatched. The CDR3 loop reads CASSVLTGQKETQYF. CDR3 bases: TGTGCCAGCAGCGTCCTAACGGGACAGAAAGAGACCCAGTACTTC.

V usage is TRBV18 and J usage is TRBJ2-1, with D unresolved. The CDR3 is 17 residues long. Germline lookup yields CDR1 KGHSH and CDR2 LQKENI. The V end was cut by 4 bases, the J end by 0 bases, with 16 bases between. CDR3 protein: CASSLPTVVSSYNEQFF. The CDR3 DNA reads TGTGCCAGCTCACTACCCACCGTCGTAAGCTCCTACAATGAGCAGTTCTTC.